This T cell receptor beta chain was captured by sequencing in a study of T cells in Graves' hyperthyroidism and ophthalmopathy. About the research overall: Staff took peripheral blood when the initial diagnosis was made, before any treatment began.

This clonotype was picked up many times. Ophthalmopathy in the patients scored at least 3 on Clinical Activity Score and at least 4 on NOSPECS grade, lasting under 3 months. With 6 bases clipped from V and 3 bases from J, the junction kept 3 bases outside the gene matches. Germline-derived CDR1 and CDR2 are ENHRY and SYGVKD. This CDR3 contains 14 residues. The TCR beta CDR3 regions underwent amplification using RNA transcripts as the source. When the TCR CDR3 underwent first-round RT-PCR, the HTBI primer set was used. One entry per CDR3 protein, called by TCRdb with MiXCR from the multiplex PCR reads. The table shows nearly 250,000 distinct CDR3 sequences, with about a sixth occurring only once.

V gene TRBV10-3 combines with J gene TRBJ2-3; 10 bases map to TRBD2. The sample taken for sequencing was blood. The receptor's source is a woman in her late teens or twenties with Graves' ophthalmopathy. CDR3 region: CAISASGRTDTQYF. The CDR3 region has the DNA TGTGCCATCAGCGCTAGCGGGAGAACAGATACGCAGTATTTT.